Given below is one TCR beta chain in context. This specimen comes from a study of PD-L1 blockade in urothelial cancer. Here immunoSEQ multiplex PCR was the method, and the copy in TCRdb shows in-frame clones only, minus some. The sample lists some 48,000 clones; more than 75% were seen once. Time point denoted: peripheral blood 6 weeks after treatment start. The germline V gene has CDR1 MGHRA and CDR2 YSYEKL. The CDR3 loop spans 15 amino acids. Trimming took off 2 bases at V and 0 bases at J, with 8 bases between the two ends. This sequence originates from a man aged 55 to 70 with urothelial cancer. Here the sequenced sample was PBMCs, taken around atezolizumab (anti-PD-L1) treatment. The chain recombines TRBV4-1 with TRBJ1-3, with TRBD1 as a possible D gene (6 bases). The CDR3 DNA follows: TGCGCCAGCAGCCAACGGACAGACTCTGGAAACACCATATATTTT. This sequence encodes CASSQRTDSGNTIYF.